This T cell receptor beta chain appears in the sequencing data of a study of blood T cell repertoires in COVID-19. About the study: COVID-19 samples from acute and convalescent phases originated in the United States, Italy and Spain. T cells, B-cell-depleted T cells, or PBMCs supplied cDNA or gDNA.

V lost 3 bases and J lost 2; bases outside the gene matches: 6. In germline, CDR1 is ENHRY, CDR2 SYGVKD. This CDR3 region has 15 residues. A COVID-19 case had been met by exposed participants during the 2 weeks before study entry. Per the authors' pipeline: Estimates of nucleated cell counts were drawn from the amplification of reference gene primers. This table comes from immunoSEQ multiplex PCR, and its TCRdb copy is limited to in-frame clones, with some not included. V and J calls and clone size are copied from that table; D and trimming were computed from the DNA. The sample consists of fewer than 250,000 clones, 83% of them appearing once.

The source of this sequence is a woman aged 35 to 49 who had been exposed to COVID-19. This sequence joins TRBV10-3 and TRBJ1-1, with 7 bases aligning to TRBD1. The sequenced sample was PBMCs or T cells enriched from blood (not recorded which). The chain's CDR3 is CAISDSGQLNTEAFF. The CDR3 coding sequence is TGTGCCATCAGTGACTCGGGACAGCTAAACACTGAAGCTTTCTTT.